This T cell receptor (beta chain) was retrieved from a study of CXCR3-negative and CXCR3-positive naive CD8 T cells. General study points: Fresh PBMCs served for most assays, and CXCR3 expression fell partially after cryopreservation. The TRB CDR3s that CXCR3-positive naive cells carried were more hydrophobic than those of CXCR3-negative naive cells.

There are 17 residues in the CDR3. Germline assignment: CDR1 LGHNA and CDR2 YSLEER. With UMI labels, 5' RACE was used to prepare the TRB cDNA libraries. Each CDR3 protein gets one entry in TCRdb, which reprocessed the 5' RACE reads and gives no DNA. This listing includes about 150,000 distinct CDR3 sequences. With regard to this clonotype: Its matching antigen is unknown.

This sequence was found in a human donor in good health. Some clones in this sample may be carry-over from other donors' samples. Sequencing was carried out using naive CXCR3+ CD8+ T cells from blood. Subset: CD45RO-CCR7+CD27+CD95- naive CD8+ T cells expressing CXCR3 (TNR3+). The chain couples TRBV4-3 to TRBJ2-2; the D call from TCRdb, TRBD1, cannot be confirmed without DNA. This CDR3 is CASSQNSGTGDTGELFF.